The 2 T cell receptor beta chains given below trace back to one sample, sequenced in a study of siplizumab effects on memory and regulatory T cells. Assay used: immunoSEQ multiplex PCR; TCRdb lists only in-frame clones, some missing. This table has roughly 110,000 clones, 93% appearing once. The sample taken for sequencing was non-Treg CD4+ T cells sorted from blood. The receptors were gathered from a human donor in good health.

In this sample, this clone turned up once. The chain couples TRBV21-1 to TRBJ1-4; the table calls TRBD1, which could not be checked here. TRBV21-1 is listed as a pseudogene. There are 16 residues in the CDR3. CDR3 residues: CANTPPRDRGPEKLFF. CDR3 nucleotides: TGTGCCAACACCCCCCCCCGGGACAGGGGACCAGAGAAACTGTTTTTT.

V is TRBV14 and J is TRBJ1-5, with 8 nucleotides matching TRBD1. V shed 4 bases and J 1 base; nucleotides not matched to a gene: 3. The CDR3 covers 15 residues. The germline V gene encodes CDR1 SGHDN and CDR2 FVKESK. The CDR3 DNA sequence: TGTGCCAGCAGCCTCGGACAGGGAAGCAATCAGCCCCAGCATTTT. Encoded protein: CASSLGQGSNQPQHF.